This T cell receptor (beta chain) was sequenced during a study of PD-1 blockade in classical Hodgkin lymphoma. Study details: A 3 mg/kg intravenous dose of nivolumab was received by patients every 2 weeks. Notes on the study in general: Complete responders showed a baseline diversity that resembled the diversity of newly diagnosed patients. In CD4+ cells, TCR diversity went up significantly by C4D1, but in CD8+ cells it did not.

With respect to this clone: Its antigen remains unidentified.

V lost 3 bases and J lost 2, with 8 bases in between. Germline V lookup: CDR1 PRHDT, CDR2 FYEKMQ (reference sequence). The CDR3 is 13 amino acids. Each patient's relapse followed autologous stem cell transplantation, and brentuximab vedotin exposure varied. The study recorded best responses of complete response, partial response or progressive disease. Repertoires were generated with immunoSEQ multiplex PCR, while TCRdb's copy carries only in-frame clones and drops some. The sample consists of some 96,000 clones, roughly four fifths of them appearing once. The specimen comprised peripheral blood mononuclear cells (PBMCs), sampled before the second cycle of nivolumab. The genes are TRBV13 and TRBJ2-7; D unclear. This receptor was taken from a human donor with classical Hodgkin lymphoma. The CDR3 reads CASSFSPTYEQYF. CDR3 sequence (DNA): TGTGCCAGCAGCTTCTCCCCGACCTACGAGCAGTACTTC.